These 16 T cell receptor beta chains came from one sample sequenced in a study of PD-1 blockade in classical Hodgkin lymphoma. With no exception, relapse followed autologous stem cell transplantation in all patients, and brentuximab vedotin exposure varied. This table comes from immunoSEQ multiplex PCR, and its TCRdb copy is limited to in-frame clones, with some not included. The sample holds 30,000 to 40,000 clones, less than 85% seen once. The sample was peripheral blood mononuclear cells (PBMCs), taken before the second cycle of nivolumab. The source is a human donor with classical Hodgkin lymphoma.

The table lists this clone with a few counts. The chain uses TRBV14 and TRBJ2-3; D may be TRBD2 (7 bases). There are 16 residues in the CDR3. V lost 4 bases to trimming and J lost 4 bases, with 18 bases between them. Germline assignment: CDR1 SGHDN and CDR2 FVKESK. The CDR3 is CASSPIQWGGPDTQYF. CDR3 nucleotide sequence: TGTGCCAGCAGCCCCATCCAGTGGGGGGGCCCAGATACGCAGTATTTT.

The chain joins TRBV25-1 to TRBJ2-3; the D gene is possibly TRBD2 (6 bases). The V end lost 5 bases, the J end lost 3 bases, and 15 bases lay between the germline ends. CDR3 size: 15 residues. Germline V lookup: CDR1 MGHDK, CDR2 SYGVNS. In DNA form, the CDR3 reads TGTGCCAGCAGTCATTTCGGGGGTGGTACAGATACGCAGTATTTT. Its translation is CASSHFGGGTDTQYF.

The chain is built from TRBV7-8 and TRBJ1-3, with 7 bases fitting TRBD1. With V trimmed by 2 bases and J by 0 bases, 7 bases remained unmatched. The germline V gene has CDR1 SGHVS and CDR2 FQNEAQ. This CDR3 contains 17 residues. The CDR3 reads CASSLLTGPSSGNTIYF. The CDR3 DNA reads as TGTGCCAGCAGCTTATTGACAGGGCCTAGCTCTGGAAACACCATATATTTT.

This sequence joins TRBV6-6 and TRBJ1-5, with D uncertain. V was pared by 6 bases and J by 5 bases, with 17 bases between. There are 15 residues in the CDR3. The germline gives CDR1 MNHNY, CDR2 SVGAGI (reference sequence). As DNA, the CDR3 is TGTGCCAGCAGCGACAAAGATGCCGCCCATCAGCCCCAGCATTTT. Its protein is CASSDKDAAHQPQHF.

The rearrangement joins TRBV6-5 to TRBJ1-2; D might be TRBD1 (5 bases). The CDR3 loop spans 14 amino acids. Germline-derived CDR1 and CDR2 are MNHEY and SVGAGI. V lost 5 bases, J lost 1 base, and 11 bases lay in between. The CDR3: CASSKNRNNYGYTF. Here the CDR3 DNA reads TGTGCCAGCAGTAAAAACAGGAATAACTATGGCTACACCTTC.

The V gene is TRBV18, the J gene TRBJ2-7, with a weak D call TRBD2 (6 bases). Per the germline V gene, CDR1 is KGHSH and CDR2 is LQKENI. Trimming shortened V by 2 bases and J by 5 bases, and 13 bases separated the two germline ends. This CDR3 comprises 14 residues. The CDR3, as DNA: TGTGCCAGCTCACCAGTGGGGGGAAACCACGAGCAGTACTTC. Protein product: CASSPVGGNHEQYF.

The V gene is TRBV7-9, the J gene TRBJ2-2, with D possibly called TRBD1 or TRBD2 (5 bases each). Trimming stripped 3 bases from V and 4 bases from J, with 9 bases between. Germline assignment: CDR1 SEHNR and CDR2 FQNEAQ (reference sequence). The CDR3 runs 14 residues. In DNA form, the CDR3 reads TGTGCCAGCAGCTTTTATGGGACCACCGGGGAGCTGTTTTTT. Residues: CASSFYGTTGELFF. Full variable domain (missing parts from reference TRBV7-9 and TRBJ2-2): DTGVSQNPRHKITKRGQNVTFRCDPISEHNRLYWYRQTLGQGPEFLTYFQNEAQLEKSRLLSDRFSAERPKGSFSTLEIQRTEQGDSAMYLCASSFYGTTGELFFGEGSRLTVL.

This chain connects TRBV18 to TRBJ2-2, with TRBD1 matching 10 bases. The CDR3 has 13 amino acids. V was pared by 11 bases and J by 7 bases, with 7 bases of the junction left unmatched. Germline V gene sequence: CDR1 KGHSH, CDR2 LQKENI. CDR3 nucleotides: TGTGCCGGCGGGACAGGGGCGATCGGGGAGCTGTTTTTT. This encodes CAGGTGAIGELFF.

CDR3 amino acids: CASSSPPAGAFSYEQYF. CDR3 nucleotide sequence: TGTGCCAGCAGCTCCCCCCCGGCAGGGGCTTTCTCCTACGAGCAGTACTTC. This chain connects TRBV11-2 to TRBJ2-7, with D perhaps TRBD1 (6 bases). There are 17 residues in the CDR3. V was trimmed by 4 bases and J by 0 bases, leaving 19 bases between them. Per the germline V gene, CDR1 is SGHAT and CDR2 is FQNNGV.

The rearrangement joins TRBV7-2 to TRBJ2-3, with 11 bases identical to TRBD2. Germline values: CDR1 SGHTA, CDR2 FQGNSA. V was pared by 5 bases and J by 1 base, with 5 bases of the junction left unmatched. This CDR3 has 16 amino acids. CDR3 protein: CASSGGTSGGTDTQYF. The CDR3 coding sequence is TGTGCCAGCAGCGGCGGGACTAGCGGCGGCACAGATACGCAGTATTTT.

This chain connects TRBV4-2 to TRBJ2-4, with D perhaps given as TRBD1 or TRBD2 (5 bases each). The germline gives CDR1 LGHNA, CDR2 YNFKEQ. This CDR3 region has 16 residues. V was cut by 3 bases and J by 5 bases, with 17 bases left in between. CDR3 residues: CASSQVLGPGQNIQYF. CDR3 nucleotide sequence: TGTGCCAGCAGCCAGGTCCTAGGTCCGGGGCAAAACATTCAGTACTTC.

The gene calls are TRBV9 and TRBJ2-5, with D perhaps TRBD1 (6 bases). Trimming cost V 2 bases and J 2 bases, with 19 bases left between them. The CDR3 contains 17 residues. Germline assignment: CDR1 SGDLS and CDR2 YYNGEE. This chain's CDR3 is CASSVRGGWLGQETQYF. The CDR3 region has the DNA TGTGCCAGCAGCGTGAGAGGGGGATGGTTGGGGCAAGAGACCCAGTACTTC.

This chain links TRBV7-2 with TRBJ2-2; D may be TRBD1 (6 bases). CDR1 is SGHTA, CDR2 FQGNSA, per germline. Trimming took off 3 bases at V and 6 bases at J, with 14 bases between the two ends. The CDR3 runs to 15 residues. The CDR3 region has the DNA TGTGCCAGCAGCTTCCAGCCAGGGGAGTCCGGGGAGCTGTTTTTT. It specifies CASSFQPGESGELFF. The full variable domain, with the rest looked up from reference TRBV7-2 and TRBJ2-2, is GAGVSQSPSNKVTEKGKDVELRCDPISGHTALYWYRQSLGQGLEFLIYFQGNSAPDKSGLPSDRFSAERTGGSVSTLTIQRTQQEDSAVYLCASSFQPGESGELFFGEGSRLTVL.

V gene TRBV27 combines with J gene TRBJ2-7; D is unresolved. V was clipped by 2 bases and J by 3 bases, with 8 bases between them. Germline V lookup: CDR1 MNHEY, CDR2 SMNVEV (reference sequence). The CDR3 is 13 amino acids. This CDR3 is CASSLRDGYEQYF. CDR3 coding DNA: TGTGCCAGCAGTTTAAGAGACGGCTACGAGCAGTACTTC.

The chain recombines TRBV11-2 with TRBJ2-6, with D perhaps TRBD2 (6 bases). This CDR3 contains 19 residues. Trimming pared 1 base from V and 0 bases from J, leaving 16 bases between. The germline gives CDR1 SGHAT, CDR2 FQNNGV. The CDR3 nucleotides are TGTGCCAGCAGCTTAGGGGCGGGAATATTTCTCTCTGGGGCCAACGTCCTGACTTTC. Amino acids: CASSLGAGIFLSGANVLTF. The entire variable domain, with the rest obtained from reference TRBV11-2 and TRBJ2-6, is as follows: EAGVAQSPRYKIIEKRQSVAFWCNPISGHATLYWYQQILGQGPKLLIQFQNNGVVDDSQLPKDRFSAERLKGVDSTLKIQPAKLEDSAVYLCASSLGAGIFLSGANVLTFGAGSRLTVL.

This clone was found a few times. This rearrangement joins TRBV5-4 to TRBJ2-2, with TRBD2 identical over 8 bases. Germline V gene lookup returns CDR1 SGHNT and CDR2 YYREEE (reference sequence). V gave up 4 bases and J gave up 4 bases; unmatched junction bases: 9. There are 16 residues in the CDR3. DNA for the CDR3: TGTGCCAGCAGCCTGGCAGCGGGAGCGGCCACCGGGGAGCTGTTTTTT. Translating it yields CASSLAAGAATGELFF.